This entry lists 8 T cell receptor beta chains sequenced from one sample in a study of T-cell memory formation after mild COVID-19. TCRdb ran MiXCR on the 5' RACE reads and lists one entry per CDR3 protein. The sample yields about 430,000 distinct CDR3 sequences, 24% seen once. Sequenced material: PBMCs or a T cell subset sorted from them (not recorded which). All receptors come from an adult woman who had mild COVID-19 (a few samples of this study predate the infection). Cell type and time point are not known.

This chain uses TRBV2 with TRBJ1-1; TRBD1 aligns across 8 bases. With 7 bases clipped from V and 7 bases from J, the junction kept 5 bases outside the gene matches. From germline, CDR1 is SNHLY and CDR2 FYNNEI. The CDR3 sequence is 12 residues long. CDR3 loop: CASIRGRGEAFF. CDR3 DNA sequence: TGTGCCAGCATCAGGGGGCGGGGTGAAGCTTTCTTT.

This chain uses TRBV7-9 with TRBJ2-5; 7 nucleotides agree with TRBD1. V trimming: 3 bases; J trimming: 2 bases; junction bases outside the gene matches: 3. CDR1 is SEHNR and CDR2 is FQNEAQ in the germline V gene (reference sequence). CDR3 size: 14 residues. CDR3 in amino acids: CASSFSTGQETQYF. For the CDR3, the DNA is TGTGCCAGCAGCTTTTCGACAGGGCAAGAGACCCAGTACTTC.

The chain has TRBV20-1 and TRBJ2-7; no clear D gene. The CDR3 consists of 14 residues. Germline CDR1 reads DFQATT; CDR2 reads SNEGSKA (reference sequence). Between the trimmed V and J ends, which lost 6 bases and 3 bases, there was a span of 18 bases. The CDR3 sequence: CSAARPDGYYEQYF. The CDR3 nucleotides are TGCAGTGCCGCGAGACCGGACGGATACTACGAGCAGTACTTC.

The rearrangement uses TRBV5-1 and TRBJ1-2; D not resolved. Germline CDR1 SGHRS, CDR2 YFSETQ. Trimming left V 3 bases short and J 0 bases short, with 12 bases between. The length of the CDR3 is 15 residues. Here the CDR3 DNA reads TGCGCCAGCAGCTCCCCGGAGGGCCCTAACTATGGCTACACCTTC. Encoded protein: CASSSPEGPNYGYTF.

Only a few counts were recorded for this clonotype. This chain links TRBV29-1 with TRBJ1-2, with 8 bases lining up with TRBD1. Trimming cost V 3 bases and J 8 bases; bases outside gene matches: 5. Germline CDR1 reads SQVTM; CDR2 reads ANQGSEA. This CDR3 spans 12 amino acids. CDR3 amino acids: CSVDTGGRGYTF. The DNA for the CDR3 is TGCAGCGTTGATACAGGGGGTCGAGGCTACACCTTC.

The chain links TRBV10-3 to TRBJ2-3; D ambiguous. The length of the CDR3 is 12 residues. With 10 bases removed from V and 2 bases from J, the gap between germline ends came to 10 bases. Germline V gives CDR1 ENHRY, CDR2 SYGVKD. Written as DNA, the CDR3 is TGTGCCAGCGGCTTCTCCACAGATACGCAGTATTTT. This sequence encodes CASGFSTDTQYF.

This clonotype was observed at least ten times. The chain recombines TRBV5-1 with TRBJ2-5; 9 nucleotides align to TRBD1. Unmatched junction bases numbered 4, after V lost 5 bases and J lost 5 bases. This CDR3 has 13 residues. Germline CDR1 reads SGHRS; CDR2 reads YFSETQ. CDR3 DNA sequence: TGCGCCAGCAGTTACAGGGGGCAGGAGACCCAGTACTTC. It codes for CASSYRGQETQYF.

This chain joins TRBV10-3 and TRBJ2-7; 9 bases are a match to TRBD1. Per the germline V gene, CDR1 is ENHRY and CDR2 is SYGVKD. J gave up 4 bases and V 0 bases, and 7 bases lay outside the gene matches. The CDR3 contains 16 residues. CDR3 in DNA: TGTGCCATCAGTGAGTCAACCGGGACAGGGCTTTACGAGCAGTACTTC. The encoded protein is CAISESTGTGLYEQYF.